These 19 T cell receptor beta chains came from one sample sequenced in a study of long-term antiretroviral therapy in people with HIV. Researchers report immunoSEQ v3.0 was run at survey level. Profiling relied on immunoSEQ multiplex PCR, and the TCRdb table lists in-frame clones only, not all of them. The repertoire holds about 21,000 clones, with approximately 84% as singletons. The specimen was unsorted PBMCs, collected 0.5 years after starting antiretroviral therapy. The receptors were gathered from a man aged 18 to 30 with HIV.

The V and J genes are TRBV6-6 and TRBJ2-1; perhaps TRBD2 as D (5 bases). V was pared by 6 bases and J by 15 bases, with 18 bases between. CDR1 MNHNY and CDR2 SVGAGI come from the germline V gene (reference sequence). The CDR3 is made up of 12 amino acids. CDR3 DNA sequence: TGTGCCAGCAGCCGTCCGGACGGGAACTCGTTCTTC. Translated, it gives CASSRPDGNSFF.

The count of this clone is one. The chain employs TRBV7-9 and TRBJ2-3; TRBD2 is a possible D gene (6 bases). Germline-derived CDR1 and CDR2 are SEHNR and FQNEAQ (reference sequence). V lost 4 bases and J lost 6, with 11 bases in between. The CDR3 is 13 residues long. The CDR3 sequence: CASSSGTSDTQYF. The CDR3 DNA reads as TGTGCCAGCAGCTCCGGGACTTCCGATACGCAGTATTTT.

V gene TRBV5-1 combines with J gene TRBJ2-7, with 8 nucleotides matching TRBD2. This CDR3 has 14 residues. The V and J ends lost 4 bases and 2 bases, in that order; junction bases with no gene match: 5. Germline CDR1 reads SGHRS; CDR2 reads YFSETQ. The CDR3 region is CASSITSGTYEQYF. For the CDR3, the DNA is TGCGCCAGCAGCATAACTAGCGGAACCTACGAGCAGTACTTC.

The J gene is TRBJ1-6, the V gene TRBV5-4, with 9 bases fitting TRBD1. With V trimmed by 8 bases and J by 4 bases, 1 base remained unmatched. Germline CDR1 is SGHNT and CDR2 is YYREEE (reference sequence). There are 13 residues in the CDR3. CDR3 region: CASGQGYNSPLHF. DNA for the CDR3: TGTGCCAGTGGACAGGGGTATAATTCACCCCTCCACTTT.

The V and J genes are TRBV7-2 and TRBJ1-2; D is undetermined. This CDR3 is built from 16 residues. The germline V gene encodes CDR1 SGHTA and CDR2 FQGNSA. V lost 2 bases and J lost 4, with 17 bases in between. The CDR3 protein is CASSLMGEGSSYGYTF. The CDR3 nucleotides read TGTGCCAGCAGCTTAATGGGTGAGGGATCTTCCTATGGCTACACCTTC.

The chain employs TRBV7-9 and TRBJ1-2, with 8 bases lining up with TRBD1. With 5 bases clipped from V and 4 bases from J, the junction kept 9 bases outside the gene matches. The CDR3 covers 15 residues. Germline values: CDR1 SEHNR, CDR2 FQNEAQ (reference sequence). The CDR3 DNA reads as TGTGCCAGCAGCCAACAGACAGGGGCTACCTATGGCTACACCTTC. Residues: CASSQQTGATYGYTF.

J is TRBJ2-2 and V is TRBV10-3, with a possible D match to TRBD1 (6 bases). This CDR3 comprises 17 residues. Germline CDR1 reads ENHRY; CDR2 reads SYGVKD. The V gene lost 4 bases and the J gene lost 2 bases, with 17 bases spanning the gap. The CDR3 reads CAISGRTEGINTGELFF. The CDR3 coding sequence is TGTGCCATCAGTGGTCGGACAGAAGGTATAAACACCGGGGAGCTGTTTTTT.

J is TRBJ2-1 and V is TRBV5-1; 8 bases map to TRBD1. CDR3 length: 14 residues. CDR1 is SGHRS and CDR2 is YFSETQ in the germline V gene. Germline trimming cut 3 bases from V and 7 bases from J; bases unmatched to any gene: 6. The CDR3 DNA is TGCGCCAGCAGCTCGACAGGGGCGGGGAATGAGCAGTTCTTC. Protein: CASSSTGAGNEQFF.

The chain combines TRBV6-1 with TRBJ1-1; D may be TRBD1 (6 bases). Germline V gene sequence: CDR1 MNHNS, CDR2 SASEGT. V gave up 4 bases and J gave up 4 bases, with 13 bases separating them. CDR3 length equals 14 residues. The chain's CDR3 is CASSGPYRATEAFF. CDR3 in DNA: TGTGCCAGCAGTGGCCCCTACAGGGCCACTGAAGCTTTCTTT.

J is TRBJ2-5 and V is TRBV6-5; a possible D gene is TRBD2 (6 bases). Trimming took 2 bases from V and 4 from J, leaving 14 bases between them. This CDR3 is 15 amino acids long. Looked up from germline, CDR1 is MNHEY and CDR2 is SVGAGI. CDR3: CASSYLGGPGETQYF. CDR3 nucleotides: TGTGCCAGCAGTTACCTCGGGGGACCAGGAGAGACCCAGTACTTC.

The chain has TRBV15 and TRBJ1-2, with 7 bases that match TRBD1. Germline CDR1 LNHNV, CDR2 YYDKDF (reference sequence). J gave up 1 base and V 5 bases, and 4 bases lay outside the gene matches. CDR3 size: 14 residues. CDR3 sequence (DNA): TGTGCCACCAGCCGCAGGGGGGGTAACTATGGCTACACCTTC. As protein: CATSRRGGNYGYTF.

This clone is labeled as medium-sized. The rearrangement uses TRBV15 and TRBJ1-5; 7 positions agree with TRBD1. This CDR3 spans 16 amino acids. Per germline, CDR1 LNHNV and CDR2 YYDKDF (reference sequence). V lost 8 bases, J lost 2 bases, and 12 bases stayed unmatched. CDR3 loop: CATGEGALKRNQPQHF. Here the CDR3 DNA reads TGTGCCACCGGAGAGGGGGCCCTGAAACGCAATCAGCCCCAGCATTTT.

The rearrangement joins TRBV28 to TRBJ2-1, with 10 bases identical to TRBD2. The CDR3 runs 14 residues. From germline, CDR1 is MDHEN and CDR2 SYDVKM. After removal of 4 bases from V and 10 bases from J, the junction contained 7 bases not matched to a gene. The CDR3 sequence is CASSSPLSGREQFF. In nucleotides, the CDR3 is TGTGCCAGCAGTTCCCCACTTAGCGGGAGGGAGCAGTTCTTC.

The chain uses TRBV6-6 and TRBJ2-7; 12 bases are shared with TRBD2. CDR3 length: 14 residues. The junction had 4 bases not matched to a gene; V was cut back by 4 bases and J by 6 bases. CDR1 and CDR2 (germline): MNHNY, SVGAGI (reference sequence). Here the CDR3 DNA reads TGTGCCAGCAGTTCTAGCGGGGGGGCCCTCGAGCAGTACTTC. This sequence encodes CASSSSGGALEQYF.

The V and J genes are TRBV5-1 and TRBJ2-5; 14 nucleotides line up with TRBD2. The V gene end was trimmed by 0 bases and the J gene end by 2 bases; junction bases not matched to a gene: 9. This CDR3 has 19 amino acids. Per the germline V gene, CDR1 is SGHRS and CDR2 is YFSETQ. The CDR3 coding sequence is TGCGCCAGCAGCTTGGGAGGGACTAGCGGGGGTACGACTCAAGAGACCCAGTACTTC. It yields the protein CASSLGGTSGGTTQETQYF. The full variable domain, its missing parts supplied by reference TRBV5-1 and TRBJ2-5, is KAGVTQTPRYLIKTRGQQVTLSCSPISGHRSVSWYQQTPGQGLQFLFEYFSETQRNKGNFPGRFSGRQFSNSRSEMNVSTLELGDSALYLCASSLGGTSGGTTQETQYFGPGTRLLVL.

This sequence joins TRBV5-1 and TRBJ1-2; D is ambiguous. The CDR3 extends over 14 amino acids. CDR1 is SGHRS, CDR2 YFSETQ, per germline. V was shortened by 2 bases and J by 4 bases, with 12 bases between the two germline ends. The DNA of the CDR3 is TGCGCCAGCAGCTTTGAGGGCTCGGGCTATGGCTACACCTTC. Translating it yields CASSFEGSGYGYTF.

Only one count was recorded for this clone. The chain combines TRBV7-9 with TRBJ2-3, with D uncertain. The ends were cut back, 3 bases at V and 6 bases at J, with 7 bases in the middle. The CDR3 extends over 12 amino acids. Germline V lookup: CDR1 SEHNR, CDR2 FQNEAQ (reference sequence). Here the CDR3 DNA reads TGTGCCAGCAGCTTGGACGTCGATACGCAGTATTTT. This gives the protein CASSLDVDTQYF.

V gene TRBV10-3 combines with J gene TRBJ2-1; 15 bases are shared with TRBD2. V was clipped by 5 bases and J by 4 bases; unmatched bases: 3. This CDR3 has 16 residues. Germline CDR1 and CDR2: ENHRY and SYGVKD. CDR3 coding DNA: TGTGCCATCAGTTGGGGACTAGCGGGGGGTTACAATGAGCAGTTCTTC. Protein: CAISWGLAGGYNEQFF.

The chain links TRBV5-1 to TRBJ2-3, with D maybe TRBD1 (7 bases). The CDR3 has 16 residues. V was shortened by 0 bases and J by 2 bases, with 13 bases between the two germline ends. The V gene's germline CDR1 is SGHRS and CDR2 YFSETQ. The CDR3 loop is CASSLGGTASTDTQYF. The CDR3 nucleotides read TGCGCCAGCAGCTTGGGCGGGACAGCCTCCACAGATACGCAGTATTTT. Drawing the rest from reference TRBV5-1 and TRBJ2-3, the complete variable domain is KAGVTQTPRYLIKTRGQQVTLSCSPISGHRSVSWYQQTPGQGLQFLFEYFSETQRNKGNFPGRFSGRQFSNSRSEMNVSTLELGDSALYLCASSLGGTASTDTQYFGPGTRLTVL.